This is a list of T cell receptor beta chains from one sample in a study of radiation and T cells in renal cell carcinoma. This table comes from immunoSEQ multiplex PCR, and its TCRdb copy is limited to in-frame clones, with some not included. This sample has some 80,000 clones, with 80% to 90% found just once. Sample: blood, taken from a patient whose treatment included radiotherapy and nephrectomy. These TCRs come from a woman between 50 and 59 years old with renal cell carcinoma. CDR3s include the opening cysteine and the closing phenylalanine or tryptophan. Fields, in order: V gene, clone size, J gene, D gene, CDR3 DNA, CDR3 protein. D genes are given only for firm matches. The size of a clone is reported for some rows only, either as once, few or many, or as a class for expanded clones.

>TRBV30|NA|TRBJ1-5|NA
TGTGCCTGGGGACTGTATAGCAATCAGCCCCAGCATTTT
CAWGLYSNQPQHF
>TRBV11-3|NA|TRBJ2-1|NA
TGTGCCAGCAGCCAGGGAGTACTGCATGAGCAGTTCTTC
CASSQGVLHEQFF
>TRBV5-4|NA|TRBJ2-2|NA
TGTGCCAGCAGCTTAGTAGGGGCCAACACCGGGGAGCTGTTTTTT
CASSLVGANTGELFF
>TRBV19|few|TRBJ1-1|NA
TGTGCCAGTAGTATGGAGACAGCGAACACTGAAGCTTTCTTT
CASSMETANTEAFF
>TRBV7-8|NA|TRBJ2-7|TRBD2
TGTGCCAGCAGCTTAACCCTCGGACTAAGCGGGAGTCTTAATTTCTACGAGCAGTACTTC
CASSLTLGLSGSLNFYEQYF
>TRBV28|NA|TRBJ1-5|TRBD1
TGTGCCAGCAGCCGGGACAGGGATTATCAGCCCCAGCATTTT
CASSRDRDYQPQHF
>TRBV4-3|NA|TRBJ2-6|TRBD2
TGCGCCAGCAGCCAAGATAGCGGGGCCCTCCGGGGGGCCAACGTCCTGACTTTC
CASSQDSGALRGANVLTF
>TRBV9|NA|TRBJ2-3|NA
TGTGCCAGCAGCGTAGCGGGACCCCAAACGGATACGCAGTATTTT
CASSVAGPQTDTQYF
>TRBV5-6|NA|TRBJ2-2|NA
TGTGCCAGCAGCCCCTTACAGGGTACTTACGGGGAGCTGTTTTTT
CASSPLQGTYGELFF
>TRBV19|NA|TRBJ2-5|NA
TGTGCCAGTACCGACAGGCCACAAGAGACCCAGTACTTC
CASTDRPQETQYF
>TRBV25-1|once|TRBJ2-7|TRBD1
TGTGCCAGCTGTTCCGGGACAGCCCCCGACGACGAGCAGTACTTC
CASCSGTAPDDEQYF
>TRBV5-1|NA|TRBJ1-1|NA
TGCGCCAGCAGCTTGGGGTCCGAGAACACTGAAGCTTTCTTT
CASSLGSENTEAFF
>TRBV4-1|few|TRBJ2-1|NA
TGCGCCAGCAGCCGGGCGAGTTTAGGTCTCGGTGAGCAGTTCTTC
CASSRASLGLGEQFF
>TRBV5-6|once|TRBJ2-7|NA
TGTGCCAGCAGCTTGAATAGCGGCTACGAGCAGTACTTC
CASSLNSGYEQYF
>TRBV4-1|NA|TRBJ1-5|NA
TGCGCCAGCAGCCAAGATCGGAGCAGCCCCAATCAGCCCCAGCATTTT
CASSQDRSSPNQPQHF
>TRBV7-3|once|TRBJ1-4|NA
TGTGCCAGCAGCGCCCAGGGCACAACTAATGAAAAACTGTTTTTT
CASSAQGTTNEKLFF
>TRBV7-8|NA|TRBJ2-5|NA
TGTGCCAGCAGCTCCCCTGGGAGGGAGACCCAGTACTTC
CASSSPGRETQYF
>TRBV11-1|NA|TRBJ1-2|NA
TGTGCCAGCAGCGGGCGTAACTATGGCTACACCTTC
CASSGRNYGYTF
>TRBV5-1|NA|TRBJ1-5|NA
TGCGCCAGCAGCTTGCAAGGGGGTGGTCAGCCCCAGCATTTT
CASSLQGGGQPQHF
>TRBV19|NA|TRBJ2-3|NA
TGTGCCAGTAGTATAGATGGCGGCTCCACAGATACGCAGTATTTT
CASSIDGGSTDTQYF
>TRBV28|NA|TRBJ2-3|NA
TGTGCCAGCAGTTTACAGGGCCCAGATACGCAGTATTTT
CASSLQGPDTQYF
>TRBV6-6|NA|TRBJ2-7|TRBD1
TGTGCCAGCAGTTACACATCAGGGGGCCGCGAGCAGTACTTC
CASSYTSGGREQYF
>TRBV7-8|NA|TRBJ2-3|NA
TGTGCCAGCAGCTTACGGGACCCAGGGAACACAGATACGCAGTATTTT
CASSLRDPGNTDTQYF
>TRBV6-5|NA|TRBJ1-6|NA
TGTGCCGTTTCCCGGACAGTTTTTGATTCACCCCTCCACTTT
CAVSRTVFDSPLHF
>TRBV19|NA|TRBJ2-3|NA
TGTGCCAGTAGTATTCGGAGGGAGGAGACGCAGTATTTT
CASSIRREETQYF
>TRBV29-1|NA|TRBJ2-2|NA
TGCAGCGTTGAGAGCGGTGGTGCCGGGGAGCTGTTTTTT
CSVESGGAGELFF
>TRBV19|NA|TRBJ2-7|NA
TGTGCCAGTAGGGAAGAGGGCGGGCCCTACGAGCAGTACTTC
CASREEGGPYEQYF
>TRBV5-1|NA|TRBJ2-5|TRBD2
TGCGCCAGCAGCTTGAGTTTCGCAGCGGGGGTGGAGACCCAGTACTTC
CASSLSFAAGVETQYF
>TRBV4-3|NA|TRBJ2-2|NA
TGCGCCAGCAGCCAAGATGTTACAGGGACGAACACCGGGGAGCTGTTTTTT
CASSQDVTGTNTGELFF
>TRBV19|NA|TRBJ2-3|TRBD1
TGTGCCAGTAGTATGAACCAGGGGGCAGATACGCAGTATTTT
CASSMNQGADTQYF
>TRBV10-1|few|TRBJ1-5|NA
TGCGCCAGCAGTGAGGATGTGTTTCAGCCCCAGCATTTT
CASSEDVFQPQHF
>TRBV19|NA|TRBJ1-2|NA
TGTGCCAGCAGGACGGGGGCACGTGGCTACACCTTC
CASRTGARGYTF
>TRBV5-6|NA|TRBJ1-5|NA
TGTGCCAGCAGCTTGTCGGGGAATCAGCCCCAGCATTTT
CASSLSGNQPQHF
>TRBV5-4|NA|TRBJ2-1|NA
TGTGCCAGCACCTTAGACAGGAACAATGAGCAGTTCTTC
CASTLDRNNEQFF
>TRBV21-1|NA|TRBJ2-7|NA
TGTGCCAGCAGCAAAGAAAGAGTGGACAGGGGGTCCCACGAGCAGTACTTC
CASSKERVDRGSHEQYF
>TRBV28|NA|TRBJ1-1|NA
TGTGCCAGCAGTAGGTTGGGCCAGGGTCTTGTGAACACTGAAGCTTTCTTT
CASSRLGQGLVNTEAFF
>TRBV9|NA|TRBJ2-1|NA
TGTGCCAGCAGCGTAGGGACGACCGGAGGGAATGAGCAGTTCTTC
CASSVGTTGGNEQFF
>TRBV28|NA|TRBJ2-7|TRBD2
TGTGCCAGCAGTTCGGACTCCTGGGGGGGGTACGAGCAGTACTTC
CASSSDSWGGYEQYF
>TRBV11-2|NA|TRBJ2-5|NA
TGTGCCAGCATCCAGGACAGTCTCCAAGAGACCCAGTACTTC
CASIQDSLQETQYF
>TRBV28|NA|TRBJ2-3|TRBD2
TGTGCCAGCAGTTTAAGAGCGGGAGGGCCAGATACGCAGTATTTT
CASSLRAGGPDTQYF